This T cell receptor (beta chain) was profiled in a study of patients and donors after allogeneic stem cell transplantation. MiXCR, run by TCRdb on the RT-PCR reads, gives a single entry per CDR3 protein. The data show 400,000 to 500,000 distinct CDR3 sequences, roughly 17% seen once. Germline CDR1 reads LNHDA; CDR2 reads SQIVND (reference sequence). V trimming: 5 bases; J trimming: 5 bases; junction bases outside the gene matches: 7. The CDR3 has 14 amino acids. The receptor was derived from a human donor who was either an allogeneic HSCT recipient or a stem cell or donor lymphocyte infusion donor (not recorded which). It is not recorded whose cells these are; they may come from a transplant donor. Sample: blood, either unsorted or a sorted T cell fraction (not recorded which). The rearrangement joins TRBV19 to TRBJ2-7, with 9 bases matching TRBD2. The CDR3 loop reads CASSLAGPKDEQYF. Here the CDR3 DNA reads TGTGCCAGTAGTCTAGCGGGACCTAAGGACGAGCAGTACTTC. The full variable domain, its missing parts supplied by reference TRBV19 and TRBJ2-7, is DGGITQSPKYLFRKEGQNVTLSCEQNLNHDAMYWYRQDPGQGLRLIYYSQIVNDFQKGDIAEGYSVSREKKESFPLTVTSAQKNPTAFYLCASSLAGPKDEQYFGPGTRLTVT.